This TCR beta chain was captured by sequencing in a study of identical twins. CDR3 size: 17 residues. J was trimmed by 1 base and V by 3 bases; bases with no gene match: 5. Germline V gene data show CDR1 as KGHDR and CDR2 as SFDVKD. Template switching (which added a universal primer site) was used, and cDNA carried unique molecular identifiers. TCRdb re-derived calls from the 5' RACE reads in MiXCR, one entry per CDR3 protein. The table includes around 960,000 distinct CDR3 sequences, roughly an eighth detected once. In this sample, this clonotype turned up many times. These sequences were also reported in another study, on yellow fever vaccine responses in identical twins.

This receptor was obtained from a woman aged 18-29 years in good health. Sequencing input: PBMCs. This chain joins TRBV24-1 and TRBJ2-2; 9 bases are a match to TRBD1. CDR3 sequence: CATSDPGQGKNTGELFF. CDR3 nucleotides: TGTGCCACCAGTGATCCCGGACAGGGGAAGAACACCGGGGAGCTGTTTTTT.